A single sample gave rise to the 10 T cell receptor beta chains below, sequenced in a study of T cells in Graves' hyperthyroidism and ophthalmopathy. The investigators amplified TCR beta CDR3 regions from RNA transcripts. HTBI primers drove first-round RT-PCR of the TCR CDR3. Via MiXCR, TCRdb re-called the multiplex PCR reads, giving one row per CDR3 protein. The sample records a few hundred thousand distinct CDR3 sequences, 19% being singletons. The material sequenced was blood. Source of these receptors: a woman younger than 35 with Graves' hyperthyroidism.

This clonotype was recorded at least ten times. The chain combines TRBV28 with TRBJ1-2, with 7 nucleotides matching TRBD1. Germline V gene sequence: CDR1 MDHEN, CDR2 SYDVKM. There are 14 residues in the CDR3. Trimming took 5 bases from V and 5 from J; bases not matched to a gene: 8. DNA of the CDR3: TGTGCCAGCAGTCCCGGGACAGCTCTGTATGGCTACACCTTC. It translates to CASSPGTALYGYTF.

The gene calls are TRBV19 and TRBJ1-2; D gene ambiguous. The CDR3 is made up of 16 amino acids. Germline-derived CDR1 and CDR2 are LNHDA and SQIVND (reference sequence). Trimming stripped 7 bases from V and 2 bases from J, with 20 bases between. The CDR3 DNA sequence: TGTGCCAGTATGTACCCCTTAGGGTTTGGGAACTATGGCTACACCTTC. This encodes CASMYPLGFGNYGYTF.

This clonotype appeared a few times. V and J are TRBV11-2 and TRBJ2-2; TRBD1 aligns across 7 bases. This CDR3 comprises 17 residues. The V gene's germline CDR1 is SGHAT and CDR2 FQNNGV. The trim removed 1 base at V and 0 bases at J, leaving 5 bases unmatched. The CDR3 DNA reads TGTGCCAGCAGCTTAGGGTGGACAGGAACGAACACCGGGGAGCTGTTTTTT. Its translation is CASSLGWTGTNTGELFF. The whole variable domain, remainder taken from reference TRBV11-2 and TRBJ2-2, is EAGVAQSPRYKIIEKRQSVAFWCNPISGHATLYWYQQILGQGPKLLIQFQNNGVVDDSQLPKDRFSAERLKGVDSTLKIQPAKLEDSAVYLCASSLGWTGTNTGELFFGEGSRLTVL.

This clonotype was counted ten times or more. The rearrangement uses TRBV7-8 and TRBJ1-2; the D gene is possibly TRBD1 (5 bases). The CDR3 runs to 17 residues. V was shortened by 6 bases and J by 4 bases, with 24 bases between the two germline ends. CDR1 is SGHVS and CDR2 is FQNEAQ in the germline V gene. The CDR3 reads CASSPRSGAAYFYGYTF. The CDR3 DNA sequence: TGTGCCAGCAGTCCGCGGTCTGGGGCTGCTTACTTCTATGGCTACACCTTC.

This clonotype was seen repeatedly, ten times or more. This sequence joins TRBV2 and TRBJ1-1; no clear D. This CDR3 is 14 amino acids long. Deletions cut 6 bases from V and 6 bases from J, with 17 bases between. Germline CDR1 is SNHLY and CDR2 is FYNNEI. CDR3 in DNA: TGTGCCAGCAGGGGAGGAAGGAGCGAACCTGAAGCTTTCTTT. Translating gives CASRGGRSEPEAFF.

This clonotype was counted many times. A junction boundary mismatches the germline segment, possibly from a read error. The chain is built from TRBV6-1 and TRBJ2-4, with D uncertain. The V gene's germline CDR1 is MNHNS and CDR2 SASEGT. This CDR3 is 12 amino acids long. The CDR3 is CATRRAKNIKYF. CDR3 in DNA: TGTGCCACCAGGAGAGCCAAAAACATTAAGTACTTC.

Comment on this clonotype: A read error may be the cause here, since a much bigger clone is one base away. The chain is built from TRBV25-1 and TRBJ2-5; D remains unclear. CDR1 is MGHDK, CDR2 SYGVNS, per germline. V was clipped by 0 bases and J by 4 bases, with 12 bases between them. The CDR3 loop spans 15 amino acids. The CDR3 DNA sequence: TGTGCCAGCAGTGAATACCCAGCCTCAGGAGAGACCCAGTACTTC. Its translation: CASSEYPASGETQYF.

This clonotype has a count of ten or more. This sequence joins TRBV7-9 and TRBJ2-7, with D perhaps matching TRBD1 or TRBD2 (6 bases each). With 5 bases removed from V and 6 bases from J, the gap between germline ends came to 17 bases. The CDR3 is made up of 14 amino acids. The germline V gene has CDR1 SEHNR and CDR2 FQNEAQ (reference sequence). CDR3 DNA: TGTGCCAGCAGCAGGGGGGATTTCGGGAGCGAGCAGTACTTC. This gives the protein CASSRGDFGSEQYF. Full variable domain (remainder filled in from reference TRBV7-9 and TRBJ2-7): DTGVSQNPRHKITKRGQNVTFRCDPISEHNRLYWYRQTLGQGPEFLTYFQNEAQLEKSRLLSDRFSAERPKGSFSTLEIQRTEQGDSAMYLCASSRGDFGSEQYFGPGTRLTVT.

This clonotype was counted ten times or more. The V gene is TRBV12-3 or TRBV12-4, the J gene TRBJ1-5; perhaps TRBD1 as D (5 bases). Trimming shortened V by 1 base and J by 7 bases, and 14 bases separated the two germline ends. The CDR3 covers 15 residues. The CDR3 region is CASSLGRAGGQPQHF. The CDR3 DNA sequence: TGTGCCAGCAGTTTAGGCAGGGCCGGGGGACAGCCCCAGCATTTT.

This clonotype was seen ten or more times. This rearrangement joins TRBV12-3 or TRBV12-4 to TRBJ1-1, with TRBD1 as a possible D gene (6 bases). Trimming stripped 9 bases from V and 5 bases from J, with 16 bases between. CDR3 length equals 13 residues. The CDR3 nucleotides read TGTGCCAGTGGGGGCTCCTCAGGGACTGAAGCTTTCTTT. The encoded protein is CASGGSSGTEAFF.